The 14 T cell receptor beta chains reported below all come from one sample, sequenced in a study of shared clonotypes between healthy human individuals. Clones were read by immunoSEQ multiplex PCR, and TCRdb kept only the in-frame ones, dropping some. The sample lists 550,000 to 800,000 clones, 90% occurring once. The specimen was memory CD8+ T cells from PBMCs. Subset of the sample: CD45RO+ cells pooled with CCR7-negative TemRA cells. Receptors originate from a man between 18 and 29 years old in good health. Some clones in this sample may be carry-over from other donors' samples.

The chain has TRBV10-3 and TRBJ1-1; no clear D gene. V was clipped by 3 bases and J by 5 bases, with 7 bases between them. This CDR3 is built from 12 residues. Germline V gene lookup returns CDR1 ENHRY and CDR2 SYGVKD. The CDR3 reads CAISDRETEAFF. CDR3 DNA: TGTGCCATCAGTGACCGCGAAACTGAAGCTTTCTTT.

V and J are TRBV13 and TRBJ2-5; TRBD1 is a possible D gene (6 bases). The CDR3 sequence is 15 residues long. Germline V lookup: CDR1 PRHDT, CDR2 FYEKMQ (reference sequence). The V end lost 1 base, the J end lost 4 bases, and 13 bases lay between the germline ends. CDR3 loop: CASSLVGGAGETQYF. CDR3 nucleotides: TGTGCCAGCAGCTTAGTAGGGGGTGCGGGAGAGACCCAGTACTTC.

The chain links TRBV9 to TRBJ2-1; TRBD2 matches at 9 bases. The germline CDR1 and CDR2 sequences are SGDLS and YYNGEE. Losses at the gene ends were 2 bases for V and 2 bases for J; bases not matched to a gene: 5. This CDR3 has 16 residues. As DNA, the CDR3 is TGTGCCAGCAGCGTCCGAAGCGGGAGGACCTACAATGAGCAGTTCTTC. Its protein is CASSVRSGRTYNEQFF.

Only a few counts were recorded for this clone. This sequence joins TRBV27 and TRBJ1-5; D remains unclear. CDR1 is MNHEY, CDR2 SMNVEV, per germline (reference sequence). V was cut by 1 base and J by 2 bases, with 3 bases left in between. The CDR3 contains 13 residues. CDR3 protein: CASSLFGNQPQHF. DNA for the CDR3: TGTGCCAGCAGTTTATTTGGCAATCAGCCCCAGCATTTT.

The rearrangement joins TRBV11-2 to TRBJ1-2; no clear D. Trimming cost V 0 bases and J 1 base, with 15 bases left between them. In germline, CDR1 is SGHAT, CDR2 FQNNGV. This CDR3 has 17 residues. CDR3 loop: CASSLDLRRKNNYGYTF. CDR3 DNA sequence: TGTGCCAGCAGCTTAGATCTGCGACGGAAGAATAACTATGGCTACACCTTC.

J is TRBJ1-2 and V is TRBV28; D might be TRBD1 (5 bases). CDR3 size: 15 residues. Per the germline V gene, CDR1 is MDHEN and CDR2 is SYDVKM. The germline V and J ends were trimmed by 6 bases and 7 bases, with 21 bases remaining between them. CDR3 region: CASSPFGAGLGGYTF. The CDR3 DNA sequence: TGTGCCAGCAGCCCCTTCGGGGCAGGGTTGGGTGGCTACACCTTC.

The CDR3 spells CASSLVSGSHYEQYF. As DNA, the CDR3 is TGTGCCAGCAGCTTAGTGAGCGGGAGCCATTACGAGCAGTACTTC. The chain recombines TRBV7-9 with TRBJ2-7, with 8 nucleotides matching TRBD2. This CDR3 has 15 amino acids. The germline CDR1 and CDR2 sequences are SEHNR and FQNEAQ (reference sequence). V gave up 1 base and J gave up 4 bases; unmatched junction bases: 6.

This sequence joins TRBV6-1 and TRBJ2-5; D uncertain. Trimming cost V 6 bases and J 2 bases, with 19 bases left between them. Germline-derived CDR1 and CDR2 are MNHNS and SASEGT. The CDR3 covers 16 residues. As DNA, the CDR3 is TGTGCCAGCAGGGAAAGAAACTGGGCAGCTCAAGAGACCCAGTACTTC. Amino acids: CASRERNWAAQETQYF.

This chain uses TRBV11-1 with TRBJ1-2, with D possibly TRBD1 on 5 matching bases. V lost 0 bases and J 0 bases, leaving 17 bases between the germline ends. There are 18 residues in the CDR3. Germline loops: CDR1 SGHAT, CDR2 FQDESV (reference sequence). In nucleotides, the CDR3 is TGTGCCAGCAGCTTAGCCGCTCCTGACAGTCTGGCTAACTATGGCTACACCTTC. Amino acid sequence: CASSLAAPDSLANYGYTF.

This clone came up a few times. The rearrangement links TRBV4-1 to TRBJ1-1; unclear D gene. The germline V and J ends were trimmed by 1 base and 5 bases, with 11 bases remaining between them. The CDR3 sequence is 14 residues long. Germline V gene data show CDR1 as MGHRA and CDR2 as YSYEKL. For the CDR3, the DNA is TGCGCCAGCAGCCAAGTCGGGTCGGGGACTGAAGCTTTCTTT. It yields the protein CASSQVGSGTEAFF.

The rearrangement links TRBV28 to TRBJ2-3, with D tentatively TRBD1 (5 bases). This CDR3 is 15 amino acids long. Trimming left V 5 bases short and J 2 bases short, with 14 bases between. CDR1 is MDHEN and CDR2 is SYDVKM in the germline V gene. The chain's CDR3 is CASSHQTGATDTQYF. In nucleotides, the CDR3 is TGTGCCAGCAGTCACCAAACAGGAGCCACAGATACGCAGTATTTT.

The V and J genes are TRBV25-1 and TRBJ2-6; no reliable D call. The CDR3 has 16 residues. V lost 4 bases and J lost 0, with 10 bases in between. The germline gives CDR1 MGHDK, CDR2 SYGVNS. CDR3 sequence: CASSARHYSGANVLTF. In DNA form, the CDR3 reads TGTGCCAGCAGTGCCCGACATTACTCTGGGGCCAACGTCCTGACTTTC.

A note on this clone: This CDR3 is also generated by other DNA sequences in the sample. This sequence joins TRBV4-1 and TRBJ1-2; no definite D call. CDR1 and CDR2 (germline): MGHRA, YSYEKL. The CDR3 runs 11 residues. V was shortened by 4 bases and J by 4 bases, with 4 bases between the two germline ends. CDR3 protein: CASSPGYGYTF. CDR3 in DNA: TGCGCCAGCAGCCCCGGCTATGGCTACACCTTC.

The genes are TRBV11-2 and TRBJ2-1; D is perhaps TRBD1 (5 bases). The germline V gene encodes CDR1 SGHAT and CDR2 FQNNGV. V lost 3 bases, J lost 5 bases, and 8 bases lay in between. The CDR3 is 13 residues long. CDR3 region: CASSFDRDNEQFF. As DNA, the CDR3 is TGTGCCAGCAGCTTCGACAGAGACAATGAGCAGTTCTTC.